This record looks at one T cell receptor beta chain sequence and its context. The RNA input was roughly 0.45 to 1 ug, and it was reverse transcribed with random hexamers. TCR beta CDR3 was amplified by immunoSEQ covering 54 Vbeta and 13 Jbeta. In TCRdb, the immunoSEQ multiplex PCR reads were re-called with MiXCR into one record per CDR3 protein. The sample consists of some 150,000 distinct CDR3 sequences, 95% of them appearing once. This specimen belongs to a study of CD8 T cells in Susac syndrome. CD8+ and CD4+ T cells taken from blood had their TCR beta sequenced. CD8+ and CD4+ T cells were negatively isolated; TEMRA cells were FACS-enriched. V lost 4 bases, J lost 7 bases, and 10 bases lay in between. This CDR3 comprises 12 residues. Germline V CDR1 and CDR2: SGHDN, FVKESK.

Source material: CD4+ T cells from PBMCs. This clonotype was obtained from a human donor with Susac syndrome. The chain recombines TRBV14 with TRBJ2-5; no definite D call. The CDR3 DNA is TGTGCCAGCAGCCGAGGACCGGGGACCCAGTACTTC. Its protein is CASSRGPGTQYF.